Below, 13 T cell receptor beta chains from the same sample are listed, as sequenced in a study of regulatory T cells in long-lasting Graves disease. Library construction for TCR beta used iRepertoire HTBI primers and Arm-PCR of CDR3 regions. One entry per CDR3 protein, called by TCRdb with MiXCR from the multiplex PCR reads. The sample includes around 460,000 distinct CDR3 sequences, less than 15% seen only once; the top ten take around a sixth. The time point is: newly diagnosed GD, antithyroid drugs for less than 3 months. PBMC-extracted RNA yielded the TCR library. The data were also submitted as part of a second study, on T cells in Graves' hyperthyroidism and ophthalmopathy.

The material was peripheral blood mononuclear cells (PBMCs), obtained at new diagnosis, from a patient treated with antithyroid drugs. These receptors all come from a woman between 50 and 59 years old with Graves disease.

This clonotype appeared a few times. The chain uses TRBV10-1 and TRBJ2-1; tentatively, D is TRBD1 or TRBD2 (5 bases each). CDR1 is WNHNN and CDR2 is SYGVQD in the germline V gene (reference sequence). Trimming cost V 4 bases and J 6 bases, with 16 bases left between them. The CDR3 loop spans 15 amino acids. The CDR3 sequence: CASSGGVSGSNEQFF. CDR3 nucleotides: TGCGCCAGCAGTGGAGGGGTCTCGGGGAGCAATGAGCAGTTCTTC.

There are many counts of this clonotype. The chain combines TRBV28 with TRBJ2-1, with unresolved D. Germline CDR1 and CDR2: MDHEN and SYDVKM. Trimming took 5 bases from V and 0 from J, leaving 26 bases between them. There are 20 residues in the CDR3. DNA for the CDR3: TGTGCCAGCAGTCCTATAGGGTATATGGGTGAGGAGAGCTCCTACAATGAGCAGTTCTTC. This translates into CASSPIGYMGEESSYNEQFF.

This clonotype was detected only once. This clone may be a read error of a much larger clone one base away. The J gene is TRBJ2-7, the V gene TRBV7-3, with 10 positions matching TRBD2. The CDR3 has 15 residues. Germline V gene sequence: CDR1 SGHTA, CDR2 FQGTGA. The J segment lost 0 bases and the V segment lost 5 bases, leaving 4 bases of the junction unmatched. The CDR3 DNA is TGTGCCAGCAGCCAAGCGGGAGGGAGCTCCTACGAGCAGTACTTC. Protein: CASSQAGGSSYEQYF.

The chain recombines TRBV5-6 with TRBJ2-1; TRBD1 matches 7 bases. This CDR3 has 15 amino acids. Trimming at V came to 0 bases and at J to 3 bases, leaving 3 bases not matched to a gene. Germline loops: CDR1 SGHDT, CDR2 YYEEEE. This CDR3 is CASSLGGTVYNEQFF. The CDR3, as DNA: TGTGCCAGCAGCTTGGGGGGGACAGTCTACAATGAGCAGTTCTTC.

The rearrangement links TRBV5-1 to TRBJ2-1; tentative D call: TRBD2 (5 bases). Trimming shortened V by 1 base and J by 4 bases, and 15 bases separated the two germline ends. The CDR3 length is 16 residues. Germline CDR1 and CDR2: SGHRS and YFSETQ. The CDR3 DNA follows: TGCGCCAGCAGCTTGTTCTCCGCGGGTCCGTACAATGAGCAGTTCTTC. Residues: CASSLFSAGPYNEQFF.

Turning to this clonotype: This may arise from a read error, as a much more abundant clone is one base away. The conserved final phenylalanine or tryptophan is absent from the CDR3, which likely points to a read error. V is TRBV5-1 and J is TRBJ2-2; 11 bases align to TRBD1. Germline V gene data show CDR1 as SGHRS and CDR2 as YFSETQ. V shed 3 bases, J shed 4 bases, and the junction held 5 bases outside the gene matches. The CDR3 consists of 16 residues. The CDR3 sequence is CASSWGTGGTTGELFC. The CDR3 nucleotides are TGCGCCAGCAGCTGGGGGACAGGGGGGACCACCGGGGAGCTGTTTTGT.

In the case of this clonotype: At one end the junction does not follow the germline gene, possibly because of a read error. This sequence joins TRBV5-1 and TRBJ2-2, with TRBD2 identical over 7 bases. This CDR3 contains 16 residues. Germline CDR1 reads SGHRS; CDR2 reads YFSETQ. CDR3 region: CASSFRGGRNTGELFF. CDR3 DNA: TGTGCCAGCAGCTTCAGAGGCGGGAGGAACACCGGGGAGCTGTTTTTT.

V and J are TRBV6-1 and TRBJ2-2; D unclear. Germline CDR1 MNHNS, CDR2 SASEGT. V lost 3 bases to trimming and J lost 0 bases, with 8 bases between them. The CDR3 length is 15 residues. The CDR3 spells CASSEGNANTGELFF. Written as DNA, the CDR3 is TGTGCCAGCAGTGAGGGGAACGCGAACACCGGGGAGCTGTTTTTT.

A note on this clonotype: This may arise from a read error, as a much more abundant clone is one base away. The CDR3 loop is CASSEALVWETQYF. The CDR3 nucleotides are TGTGCCAGCAGTGAAGCCTTAGTGTGGGAGACCCAGTACTTC. This sequence joins TRBV2 and TRBJ2-5; the D is unclear. Germline-derived CDR1 and CDR2 are SNHLY and FYNNEI. There are 14 residues in the CDR3. The V and J ends lost 0 bases and 5 bases respectively, with 10 bases between them.

This clonotype was observed at least ten times. The chain combines TRBV19 with TRBJ2-2, with D perhaps TRBD1 or TRBD2 (5 bases each). Trimming removed 4 bases at V and 0 bases at J, with 15 bases between. This CDR3 has 17 residues. Germline V CDR1 and CDR2: LNHDA, SQIVND (reference sequence). CDR3 DNA sequence: TGTGCCAGTAGTACGGGACGCCCAAGTACGAACACCGGGGAGCTGTTTTTT. Protein: CASSTGRPSTNTGELFF.

This clonotype was observed a few times. V and J are TRBV10-3 and TRBJ2-1; the D gene could be TRBD1 or TRBD2 (6 bases each). V was trimmed by 4 bases and J by 5 bases, leaving 12 bases between them. In germline, CDR1 is ENHRY, CDR2 SYGVKD. The CDR3 length is 14 residues. CDR3 loop: CAISVGGHHNEQFF. For the CDR3, the DNA is TGTGCCATCAGTGTGGGGGGCCACCACAATGAGCAGTTCTTC.

The chain recombines TRBV30 with TRBJ2-1; 10 bases line up with TRBD2. Germline CDR1 and CDR2: GTSNPN and SVGIG (reference sequence). The length of the CDR3 is 15 residues. V dropped 2 bases and J dropped 8; count of bases not matched to a gene: 9. The CDR3 reads CAWSPLAGDSHEQFF. For the CDR3, the DNA is TGTGCCTGGAGTCCCCTAGCGGGAGATTCGCATGAGCAGTTCTTC.

The rearrangement joins TRBV7-6 to TRBJ2-1, with D hard to call. V was shortened by 5 bases and J by 4 bases, with 15 bases between the two germline ends. Germline CDR1 reads SGHVS; CDR2 reads FNYEAQ. This CDR3 spans 15 amino acids. CDR3 nucleotides: TGTGCCAGCAGCCCCGCTAGTTCAACGTACAATGAGCAGTTCTTC. The encoded protein is CASSPASSTYNEQFF.